The source of this T cell receptor (beta chain) is a study of blood T cell repertoires in COVID-19. Study-level information: The United States, Italy and Spain supplied acute and convalescent COVID-19 samples.

This CDR3 has 14 residues. Per germline, CDR1 SGHTA and CDR2 FQGNSA. Trimming cost V 4 bases and J 2 bases; bases outside gene matches: 0. Authors' data handling: Estimated nucleated cell counts came from reference gene primer amplification. Repertoires were generated with immunoSEQ multiplex PCR, while TCRdb's copy carries only in-frame clones and drops some. V, J and clone size are taken as reported in that table, and D and trimming were inferred from the DNA itself. Here the sample spans tens of thousands of clones, about 88% being singletons. In its sample, this clone was seen a few times. The chain combines TRBV7-2 with TRBJ1-5; 9 positions agree with TRBD1. The TCR was taken from a man aged 65-85 years with active COVID-19. Sequenced material: peripheral blood. In DNA form, the CDR3 reads TGTGCCAGCAGCTGGACAGGGGGCAATCAGCCCCAGCATTTT. Protein: CASSWTGGNQPQHF. Together with reference TRBV7-2 and TRBJ1-5, the CDR3 gives the full variable domain: GAGVSQSPSNKVTEKGKDVELRCDPISGHTALYWYRQSLGQGLEFLIYFQGNSAPDKSGLPSDRFSAERTGGSVSTLTIQRTQQEDSAVYLCASSWTGGNQPQHFGDGTRLSIL.